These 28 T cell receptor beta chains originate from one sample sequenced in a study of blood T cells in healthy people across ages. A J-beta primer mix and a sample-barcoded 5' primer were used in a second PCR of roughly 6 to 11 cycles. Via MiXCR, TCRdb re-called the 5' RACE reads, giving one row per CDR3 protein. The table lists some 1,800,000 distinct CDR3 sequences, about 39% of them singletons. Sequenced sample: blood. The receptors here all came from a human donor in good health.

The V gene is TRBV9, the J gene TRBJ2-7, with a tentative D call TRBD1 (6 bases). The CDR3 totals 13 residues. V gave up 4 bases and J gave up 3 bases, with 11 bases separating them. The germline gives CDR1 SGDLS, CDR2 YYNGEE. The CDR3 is CASSKSQGYEQYF. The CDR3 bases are TGTGCCAGCAGCAAGTCACAGGGCTACGAGCAGTACTTC.

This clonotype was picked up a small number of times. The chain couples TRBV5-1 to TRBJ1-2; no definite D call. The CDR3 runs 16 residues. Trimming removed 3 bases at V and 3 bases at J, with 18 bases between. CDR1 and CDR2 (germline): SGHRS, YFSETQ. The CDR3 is CASSYGVRSSDYGYTF. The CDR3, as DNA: TGCGCCAGCAGCTACGGAGTAAGATCCAGTGACTATGGCTACACCTTC.

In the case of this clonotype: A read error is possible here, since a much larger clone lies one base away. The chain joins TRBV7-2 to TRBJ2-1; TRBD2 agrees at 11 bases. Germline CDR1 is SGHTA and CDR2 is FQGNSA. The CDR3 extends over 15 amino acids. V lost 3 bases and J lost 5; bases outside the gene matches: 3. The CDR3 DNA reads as TGTGCCAGCAGCTTTAGCGGGGGGGAACACAATGAGCAGTTCTTC. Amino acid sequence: CASSFSGGEHNEQFF.

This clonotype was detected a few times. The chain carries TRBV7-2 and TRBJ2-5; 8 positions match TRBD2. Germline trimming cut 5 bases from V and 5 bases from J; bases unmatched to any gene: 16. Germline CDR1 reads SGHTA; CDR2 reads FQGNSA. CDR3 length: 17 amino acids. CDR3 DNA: TGTGCCAGCAGCCCGCTCCCGGGACTAGGCCCCGGGGAGACCCAGTACTTC. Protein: CASSPLPGLGPGETQYF.

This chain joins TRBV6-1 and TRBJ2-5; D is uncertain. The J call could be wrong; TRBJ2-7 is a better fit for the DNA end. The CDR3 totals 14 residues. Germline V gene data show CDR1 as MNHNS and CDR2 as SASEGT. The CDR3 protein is CASSGERYIYEQYF. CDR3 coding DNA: TGTGCCAGCAGTGGCGAGCGCTACATCTACGAGCAGTACTTC.

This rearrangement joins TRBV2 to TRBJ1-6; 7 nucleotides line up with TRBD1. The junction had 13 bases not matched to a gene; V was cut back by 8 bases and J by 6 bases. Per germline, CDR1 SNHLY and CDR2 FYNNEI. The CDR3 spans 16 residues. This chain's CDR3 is CASVPSRSGGNSPLHF. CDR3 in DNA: TGTGCCAGCGTACCGAGTCGGTCAGGGGGTAATTCACCCCTCCACTTT. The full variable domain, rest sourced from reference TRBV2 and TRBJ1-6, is EPEVTQTPSHQVTQMGQEVILRCVPISNHLYFYWYRQILGQKVEFLVSFYNNEISEKSEIFDDQFSVERPDGSNFTLKIRSTKLEDSAMYFCASVPSRSGGNSPLHFGNGTRLTVT.

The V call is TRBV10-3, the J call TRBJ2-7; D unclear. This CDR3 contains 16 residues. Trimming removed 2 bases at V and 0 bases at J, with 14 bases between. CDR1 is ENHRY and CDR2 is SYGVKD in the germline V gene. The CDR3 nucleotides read TGTGCCATCAGTGAGGTTAGGCGGTTCAGCTCCTACGAGCAGTACTTC. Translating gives CAISEVRRFSSYEQYF.

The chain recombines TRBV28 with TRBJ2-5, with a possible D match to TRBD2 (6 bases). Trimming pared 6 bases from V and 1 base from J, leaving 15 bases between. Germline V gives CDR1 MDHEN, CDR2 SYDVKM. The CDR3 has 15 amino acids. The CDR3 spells CASRETGDFQETQYF. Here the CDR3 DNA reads TGTGCCAGCAGGGAGACGGGGGACTTCCAAGAGACCCAGTACTTC.

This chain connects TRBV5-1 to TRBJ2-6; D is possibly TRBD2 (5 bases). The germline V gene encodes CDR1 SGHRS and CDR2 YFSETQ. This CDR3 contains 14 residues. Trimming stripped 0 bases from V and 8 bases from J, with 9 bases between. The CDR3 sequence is CASSLEEGPNVLTF. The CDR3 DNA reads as TGCGCCAGCAGCTTGGAAGAGGGCCCCAACGTCCTGACTTTC.

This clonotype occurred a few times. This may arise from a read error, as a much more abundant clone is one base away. The CDR3 reads CSALGREAKEKLFF. The CDR3 nucleotides read TGCAGCGCCCTAGGACGGGAGGCAAAGGAAAAACTGTTTTTT. The chain recombines TRBV29-1 with TRBJ1-4; no reliable D call. V was cut by 7 bases and J by 8 bases, with 20 bases left in between. There are 14 residues in the CDR3. The germline V gene encodes CDR1 SQVTM and CDR2 ANQGSEA.

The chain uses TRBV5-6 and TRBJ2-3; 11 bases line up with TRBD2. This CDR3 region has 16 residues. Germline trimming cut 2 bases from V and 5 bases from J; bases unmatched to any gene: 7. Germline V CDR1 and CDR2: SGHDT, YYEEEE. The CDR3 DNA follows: TGTGCCAGCAGCTTCATGGGACTAGCGGTTCAAGATACGCAGTATTTT. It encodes CASSFMGLAVQDTQYF. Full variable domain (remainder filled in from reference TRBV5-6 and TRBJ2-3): DAGVTQSPTHLIKTRGQQVTLRCSPKSGHDTVSWYQQALGQGPQFIFQYYEEEERQRGNFPDRFSGHQFPNYSSELNVNALLLGDSALYLCASSFMGLAVQDTQYFGPGTRLTVL.

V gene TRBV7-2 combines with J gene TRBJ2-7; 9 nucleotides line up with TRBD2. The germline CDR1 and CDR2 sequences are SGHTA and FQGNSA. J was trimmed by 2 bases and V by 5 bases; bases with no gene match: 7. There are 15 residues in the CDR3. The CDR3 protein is CASSGMSGGPYEQYF. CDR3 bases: TGTGCCAGCAGCGGGATGAGCGGGGGGCCCTACGAGCAGTACTTC. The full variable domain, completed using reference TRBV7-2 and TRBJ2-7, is GAGVSQSPSNKVTEKGKDVELRCDPISGHTALYWYRQSLGQGLEFLIYFQGNSAPDKSGLPSDRFSAERTGGSVSTLTIQRTQQEDSAVYLCASSGMSGGPYEQYFGPGTRLTVT.

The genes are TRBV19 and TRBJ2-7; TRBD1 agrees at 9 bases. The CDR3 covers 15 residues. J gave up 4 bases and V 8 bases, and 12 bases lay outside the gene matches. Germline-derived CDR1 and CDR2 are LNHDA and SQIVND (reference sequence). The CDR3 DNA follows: TGTGCCAGTGGTAGCCGACAGGGGGTTCAGTACGAGCAGTACTTC. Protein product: CASGSRQGVQYEQYF.

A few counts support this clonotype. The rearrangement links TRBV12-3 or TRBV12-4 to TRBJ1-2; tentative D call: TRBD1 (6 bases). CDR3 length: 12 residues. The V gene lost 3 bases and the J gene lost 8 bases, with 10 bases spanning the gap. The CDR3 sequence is CASSLDSEGYTF. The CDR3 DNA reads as TGTGCCAGCAGTTTGGACAGTGAGGGCTACACCTTC.

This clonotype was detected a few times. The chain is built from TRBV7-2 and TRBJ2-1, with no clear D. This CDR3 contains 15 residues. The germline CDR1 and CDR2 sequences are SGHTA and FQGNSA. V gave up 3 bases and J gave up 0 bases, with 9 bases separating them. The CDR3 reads CASSFQESSYNEQFF. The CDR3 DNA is TGTGCCAGCAGCTTCCAGGAGAGCTCCTACAATGAGCAGTTCTTC.

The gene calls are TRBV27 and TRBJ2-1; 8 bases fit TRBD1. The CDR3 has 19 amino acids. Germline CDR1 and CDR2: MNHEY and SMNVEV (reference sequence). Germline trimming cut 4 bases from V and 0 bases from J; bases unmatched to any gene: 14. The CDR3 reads CASSSAGQGAAGSYNEQFF. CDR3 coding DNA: TGTGCCAGCAGTTCGGCCGGGCAGGGGGCTGCCGGCTCCTACAATGAGCAGTTCTTC.

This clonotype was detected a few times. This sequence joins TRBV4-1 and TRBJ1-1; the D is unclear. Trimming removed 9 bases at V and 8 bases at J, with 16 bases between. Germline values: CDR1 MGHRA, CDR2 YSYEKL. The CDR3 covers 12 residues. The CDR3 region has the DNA TGCGCCAGTACCGCGCACACGGAAGAAGCTTTCTTT. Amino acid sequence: CASTAHTEEAFF.

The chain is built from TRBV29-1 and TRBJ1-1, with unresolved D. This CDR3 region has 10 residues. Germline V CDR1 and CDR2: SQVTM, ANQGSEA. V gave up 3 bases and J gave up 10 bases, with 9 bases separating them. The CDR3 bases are TGCAGCGTTGAGGAGACGGTAGCTTTCTTT. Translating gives CSVEETVAFF.

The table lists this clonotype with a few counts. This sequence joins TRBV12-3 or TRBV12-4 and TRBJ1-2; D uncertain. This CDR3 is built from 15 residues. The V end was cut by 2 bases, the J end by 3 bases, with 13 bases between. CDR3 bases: TGTGCCAGCAGTTTATATCCAGGCCGTTACTATGGCTACACCTTC. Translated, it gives CASSLYPGRYYGYTF.

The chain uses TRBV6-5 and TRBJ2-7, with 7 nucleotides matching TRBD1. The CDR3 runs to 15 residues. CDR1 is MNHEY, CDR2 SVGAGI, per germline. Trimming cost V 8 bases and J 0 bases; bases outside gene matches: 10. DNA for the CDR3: TGTGCCAGCGCCGTTGGGACAGCCAGCTCCTACGAGCAGTACTTC. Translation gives CASAVGTASSYEQYF.

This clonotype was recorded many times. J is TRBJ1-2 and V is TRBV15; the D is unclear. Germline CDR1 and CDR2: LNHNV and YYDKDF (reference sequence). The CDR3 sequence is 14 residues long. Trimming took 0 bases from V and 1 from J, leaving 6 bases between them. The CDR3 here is CATSRDRGNYGYTF. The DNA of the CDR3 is TGTGCCACCAGCAGAGATCGTGGTAACTATGGCTACACCTTC.

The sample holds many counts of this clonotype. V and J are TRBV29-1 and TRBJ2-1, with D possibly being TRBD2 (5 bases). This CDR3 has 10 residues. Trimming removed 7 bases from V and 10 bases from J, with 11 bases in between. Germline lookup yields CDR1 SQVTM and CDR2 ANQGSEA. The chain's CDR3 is CSAGAEEQFF. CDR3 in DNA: TGCAGCGCCGGAGCGGAGGAGCAGTTCTTC.

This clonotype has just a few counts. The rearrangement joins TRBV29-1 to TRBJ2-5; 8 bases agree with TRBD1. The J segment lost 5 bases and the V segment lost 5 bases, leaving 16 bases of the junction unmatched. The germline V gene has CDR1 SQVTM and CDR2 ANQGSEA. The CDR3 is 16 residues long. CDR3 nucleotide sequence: TGCAGCGTTACCGTACCCGGGACAGGTATCTCGGAGACCCAGTACTTC. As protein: CSVTVPGTGISETQYF.

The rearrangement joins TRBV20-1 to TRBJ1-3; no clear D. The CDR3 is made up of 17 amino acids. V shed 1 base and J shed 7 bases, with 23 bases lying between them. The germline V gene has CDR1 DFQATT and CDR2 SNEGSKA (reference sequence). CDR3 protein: CSARVGRGQAHINTIYF. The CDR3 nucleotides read TGCAGTGCTAGAGTAGGCAGAGGTCAGGCTCATATCAACACCATATATTTT.

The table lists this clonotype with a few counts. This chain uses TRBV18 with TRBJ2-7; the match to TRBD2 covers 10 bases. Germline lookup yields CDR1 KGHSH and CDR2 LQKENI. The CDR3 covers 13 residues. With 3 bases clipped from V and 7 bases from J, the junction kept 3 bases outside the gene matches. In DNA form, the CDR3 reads TGTGCCAGCTCACCTCTACTAGCGGGGGAGCAGTACTTC. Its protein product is CASSPLLAGEQYF.

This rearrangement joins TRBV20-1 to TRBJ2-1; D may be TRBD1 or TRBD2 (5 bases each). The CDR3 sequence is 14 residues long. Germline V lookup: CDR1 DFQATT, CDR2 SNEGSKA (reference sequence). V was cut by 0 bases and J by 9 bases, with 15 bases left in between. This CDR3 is CSARDRGVVGEQFF. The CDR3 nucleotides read TGCAGTGCTAGAGATCGAGGGGTAGTCGGTGAGCAGTTCTTC.

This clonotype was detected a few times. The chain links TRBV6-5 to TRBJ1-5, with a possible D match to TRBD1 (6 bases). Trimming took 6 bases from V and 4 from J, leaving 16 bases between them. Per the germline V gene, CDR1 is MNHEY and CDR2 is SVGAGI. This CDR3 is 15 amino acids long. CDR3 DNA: TGTGCCAGCAGCCCACTGAGGGGGGTTAATCAGCCCCAGCATTTT. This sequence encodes CASSPLRGVNQPQHF.

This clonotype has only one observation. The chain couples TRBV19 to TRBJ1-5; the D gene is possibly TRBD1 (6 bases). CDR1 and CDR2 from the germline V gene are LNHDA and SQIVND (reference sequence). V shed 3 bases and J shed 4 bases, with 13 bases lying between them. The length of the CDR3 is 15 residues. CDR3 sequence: CASSITGSRNQPQHF. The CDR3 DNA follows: TGTGCCAGTAGTATCACAGGGAGTAGAAATCAGCCCCAGCATTTT.